The clone carrying this TCR beta chain turned up a few times. No antigen is known for it. 13 Jbeta primers and 60 Vbeta primers were used for the PCR. Clones were sequenced by immunoSEQ multiplex PCR, and TCRdb holds only the in-frame ones, with some missing. The sample carries roughly 70,000 clones, roughly four fifths recorded once. The CDR3 totals 11 residues. Germline V gene sequence: CDR1 MNHEY, CDR2 SVGAGI. With V trimmed by 8 bases and J by 11 bases, 7 bases remained unmatched. The sample originates from a study of cytomegalovirus exposure and HLA in healthy donors. General study results and limits: Some V segments, TRBV6-2 and TRBV6-3 among them, were indistinguishable and were therefore excluded. Later, an analysis showed that TCR beta chains associated with HLA were more clonally expanded than others that were equally common.

The V and J genes are TRBV6-5 and TRBJ2-5; TRBD2 agrees at 8 bases. Sequenced material: PBMCs. This receptor was obtained from a man aged 18 to 30 in good health and CMV-seronegative. The CDR3, as DNA: TGTGCCAGCCGCGGGGGGTTGGAGCAGTACTTC. Protein: CASRGGLEQYF.